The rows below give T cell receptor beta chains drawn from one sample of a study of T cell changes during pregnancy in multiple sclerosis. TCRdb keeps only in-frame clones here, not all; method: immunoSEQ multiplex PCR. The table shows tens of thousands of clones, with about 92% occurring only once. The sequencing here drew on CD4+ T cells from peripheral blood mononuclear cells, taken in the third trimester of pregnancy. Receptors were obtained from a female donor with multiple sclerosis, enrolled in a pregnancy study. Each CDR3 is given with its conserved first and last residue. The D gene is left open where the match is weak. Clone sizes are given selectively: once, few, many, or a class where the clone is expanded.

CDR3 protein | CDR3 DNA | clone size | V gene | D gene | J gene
CASSSPNTEAFF | TGTGCCAGCAGCTCCCCTAACACTGAAGCTTTCTTT | once | TRBV9 | - | TRBJ1-1
CASSDRTGGPGDTEAFF | TGTGCCAGCAGCGATAGGACAGGGGGACCGGGGGACACTGAAGCTTTCTTT | once | TRBV28 | TRBD1 | TRBJ1-1
CASSWRDGSYEQYF | TGTGCCAGCAGCTGGCGGGACGGCTCCTACGAGCAGTACTTC | - | TRBV5-4 | - | TRBJ2-7
CASSHQGTEAFF | TGTGCCAGCAGCCACCAGGGTACTGAAGCTTTCTTT | - | TRBV11-2 | - | TRBJ1-1
CASSQIRGEAFF | TGTGCCAGCAGTCAGATCAGGGGTGAAGCTTTCTTT | once | TRBV28 | - | TRBJ1-1
CASSLYADYEQYF | TGTGCCAGCAGTCTCTACGCGGACTACGAGCAGTACTTC | - | TRBV25-1 | - | TRBJ2-7
CASSEATRGSGNTIYF | TGTGCCAGCAGTGAAGCCACCAGGGGGTCTGGAAACACCATATATTTT | - | TRBV6-1 | TRBD1 | TRBJ1-3
CASTSRWRQYF | TGTGCCAGCACCTCCCGGTGGAGGCAGTACTTC | - | TRBV28 | - | TRBJ2-7
CASSVDGLRGSTDTQYF | TGTGCCAGCAGCGTAGATGGTTTACGGGGAAGCACAGATACGCAGTATTTT | - | TRBV9 | - | TRBJ2-3
CASSLAGQGSEAFF | TGCGCCAGCAGCCTAGCGGGACAGGGGTCTGAAGCTTTCTTT | few | TRBV5-1 | TRBD1 | TRBJ1-1
CASSSSSREQFF | TGTGCCAGCAGCTCGAGCTCCAGGGAGCAGTTCTTC | - | TRBV7-2 | - | TRBJ2-1
CASSLTGTRETQYF | TGTGCCAGCAGTCTGACAGGGACGCGAGAGACCCAGTACTTC | - | TRBV6-1 | TRBD1 | TRBJ2-5
CASRSGQQYF | TGTGCCAGCAGATCGGGTCAGCAGTACTTC | - | TRBV2 | - | TRBJ2-7
CASSLWPPSGGSYEQYF | TGCGCCAGCAGCCTTTGGCCTCCGTCAGGAGGGTCCTACGAGCAGTACTTC | - | TRBV5-1 | - | TRBJ2-7
CASSFLAGGPSNEQFF | TGTGCCAGCAGCTTCCTAGCGGGAGGGCCGAGCAATGAGCAGTTCTTC | - | TRBV7-8 | TRBD2 | TRBJ2-1
CASSLGLAGGSQFF | TGTGCCAGCAGCTTAGGACTAGCGGGAGGATCGCAGTTCTTC | - | TRBV7-3 | TRBD2 | TRBJ2-1
CASSPIRDRGGLSNQPQHF | TGTGCCAGCTCACCAATCCGGGACAGGGGTGGTCTCAGCAATCAGCCCCAGCATTTT | - | TRBV18 | TRBD1 | TRBJ1-5
CASSLGTRNTDTQYF | TGTGCCAGCAGTTTAGGGACAAGAAACACAGATACGCAGTATTTT | few | TRBV28 | - | TRBJ2-3
CASSTQALGDTDTQYF | TGTGCCAGTAGTACTCAGGCCCTAGGGGATACAGATACGCAGTATTTT | once | TRBV19 | - | TRBJ2-3
CTSSQVYRCGKAKNIQYF | - | once | TRBV1 | - | TRBJ2-4
CASRYSAGELGSYEQYF | TGTGCCAGTAGATACTCAGCGGGAGAGTTGGGGTCCTACGAGCAGTACTTC | - | TRBV19 | TRBD2 | TRBJ2-7
CASSFGGALLAKNIQYF | TGTGCCAGCAGTTTCGGTGGGGCACTACTAGCCAAAAACATTCAGTACTTC | - | TRBV28 | - | TRBJ2-4
CASSLAPTGTGVNYGYTF | TGTGCCAGCAGCTTAGCGCCTACCGGGACAGGAGTTAACTATGGCTACACCTTC | - | TRBV7-9 | TRBD1 | TRBJ1-2
CASSLGSGRARTDTQYF | TGTGCCAGCAGCTTGGGAAGCGGGAGGGCCCGAACAGATACGCAGTATTTT | - | TRBV7-2 | TRBD2 | TRBJ2-3
CASSLYPGLAGDGDTQYF | TGCGCCAGCAGCTTGTACCCGGGACTAGCGGGAGATGGAGATACGCAGTATTTT | - | TRBV5-1 | TRBD2 | TRBJ2-3
CASSSWGRAVNEQYF | TGTGCCAGCAGCTCCTGGGGGAGGGCAGTAAACGAGCAGTACTTC | - | TRBV7-9 | TRBD2 | TRBJ2-7
CASSYASGKQFF | TGTGCCAGCAGTTATGCAAGCGGCAAGCAGTTCTTC | few | TRBV6-5 | - | TRBJ2-1
CASSYASQGAQPQHF | TGTGCCAGCAGTTACGCATCCCAGGGGGCTCAGCCCCAGCATTTT | - | TRBV28 | TRBD1 | TRBJ1-5
CASTPRAGSQDTQYF | TGTGCCAGCACCCCTAGGGCGGGAAGTCAGGATACGCAGTATTTT | - | TRBV2 | - | TRBJ2-3
CASSQEGQGSDYGYTF | TGTGCCAGCAGCCAAGAAGGGCAGGGGAGCGACTATGGCTACACCTTC | - | TRBV14 | - | TRBJ1-2
CASSPENRGNTEAFF | TGCGCCAGCAGCCCAGAAAACAGGGGGAACACTGAAGCTTTCTTT | - | TRBV5-1 | TRBD1 | TRBJ1-1
CASSDTSGRNNEQFF | TGTGCCAGCAGCGACACTAGCGGGAGAAACAATGAGCAGTTCTTC | - | TRBV28 | TRBD2 | TRBJ2-1
CASSLGVAGGGEQYF | TGTGCCAGCTCACTCGGAGTAGCGGGAGGGGGAGAGCAGTACTTC | - | TRBV18 | TRBD2 | TRBJ2-7
CASSVDYPDTQYF | TGCGCCAGCAGCGTGGACTACCCAGATACGCAGTATTTT | - | TRBV5-1 | - | TRBJ2-3
CASSPRTSGRWADTQYF | TGTGCCAGCAGCCCGCGGACTAGCGGGAGGTGGGCAGATACGCAGTATTTT | - | TRBV7-2 | TRBD2 | TRBJ2-3
CASSVGAGGPSETQYF | TGTGCCAGCAGCGTAGGTGCGGGAGGGCCCTCAGAGACCCAGTACTTC | - | TRBV9 | TRBD2 | TRBJ2-5
CASRQPQAEQYF | TGTGCCAGCCGACAGCCACAGGCTGAGCAGTACTTC | - | TRBV6-6 | - | TRBJ2-7
CASSLATGTYGYTF | TGTGCCAGCAGCTTAGCGACAGGGACCTATGGCTACACCTTC | - | TRBV7-9 | TRBD1 | TRBJ1-2
CASSVEGGGTEAFF | TGTGCCAGCAGTGTCGAAGGGGGTGGCACTGAAGCTTTCTTT | few | TRBV6-1 | - | TRBJ1-1
CASTPQGNREAFF | TGCGCCAGCACCCCCCAGGGGAACCGTGAAGCTTTCTTT | - | TRBV5-1 | - | TRBJ1-1
CASSYQTRNYGYTF | TGTGCCAGCAGCTACCAGACACGCAACTATGGCTACACCTTC | - | TRBV7-9 | - | TRBJ1-2
CASRLAGGQQDTQYF | TGTGCCAGCAGGTTAGCGGGAGGGCAACAAGATACGCAGTATTTT | - | TRBV28 | TRBD2 | TRBJ2-3
CASSYGQTTTNEKLFF | TGTGCCAGCAGTTACGGACAGACTACAACTAATGAAAAACTGTTTTTT | - | TRBV6-5 | - | TRBJ1-4
CASSPGQGYQETQYF | TGTGCCAGCAGCCCGGGACAGGGGTACCAAGAGACCCAGTACTTC | - | TRBV5-8 | TRBD1 | TRBJ2-5
CASSLGGLLGSYGYTF | TGTGCCAGCAGTTTAGGTGGACTCCTGGGGAGCTATGGCTACACCTTC | - | TRBV28 | - | TRBJ1-2
CASSKARQVGAHQPQHF | TGTGCCAGTAGTAAAGCTCGACAGGTCGGGGCGCATCAGCCCCAGCATTTT | - | TRBV19 | - | TRBJ1-5
CASSLIGYEQYF | TGTGCCAGCAGCTTAATCGGCTACGAGCAGTACTTC | - | TRBV7-6 | - | TRBJ2-7
CASSLAGLAVNEQYF | TGCGCCAGCAGCTTGGCGGGACTAGCGGTGAACGAGCAGTACTTC | - | TRBV5-1 | TRBD2 | TRBJ2-7
CASSFASGADVLTF | TGCGCCAGCAGCTTTGCCTCTGGGGCCGACGTCCTGACTTTC | - | TRBV5-1 | - | TRBJ2-6
CASSTDRGSYNEQFF | TGTGCCAGCAGCACCGACAGGGGAAGCTACAATGAGCAGTTCTTC | - | TRBV7-6 | TRBD1 | TRBJ2-1
CASSLRTDSSYNEQFF | TGTGCCAGCAGCCTAAGGACAGATAGCTCCTACAATGAGCAGTTCTTC | - | TRBV11-2 | - | TRBJ2-1
CASSILAGGPPLNNEQFF | TGTGCCAGTAGTATACTAGCGGGAGGGCCCCCCCTAAACAATGAGCAGTTCTTC | - | TRBV19 | TRBD2 | TRBJ2-1
CSVEDTGDPGNTIYF | TGCAGCGTTGAAGATACAGGGGACCCTGGAAACACCATATATTTT | - | TRBV29-1 | TRBD1 | TRBJ1-3
CASSIDGAGRRSRYF | TGTGCCAGCAGCATTGACGGTGCCGGAAGGAGAAGCCGGTACTTC | - | TRBV7-8 | - | TRBJ2-7
CASSPLVGGELYGYTF | TGTGCCAGCAGCCCCCTTGTTGGGGGGGAGCTCTATGGCTACACCTTC | - | TRBV5-5 | - | TRBJ1-2
CASSFGDSTYEQYF | TGTGCCAGCAGCTTTGGGGACAGTACCTACGAGCAGTACTTC | - | TRBV7-8 | TRBD1 | TRBJ2-7
CASRIGGGNEQFF | TGCGCCAGCAGGATAGGAGGCGGGAATGAGCAGTTCTTC | once | TRBV5-1 | - | TRBJ2-1